The 10 T cell receptor beta chains reported below all come from one sample, sequenced in a study of human T cells and chemical hapten exposure. TCRdb recomputed calls from the RACE reads with MiXCR, one row per CDR3 protein. This table has 75,000 to 95,000 distinct CDR3 sequences, 11% appearing once. Specified time point: patch test 2, 6 weeks after DPC sensitization. Treatment defined: therapeutic diphenylcyclopropenone sensitization with weekly scalp DPC. The sample here was whole blood, taken in connection with sensitization to the hapten diphenylcyclopropenone (DPC). The receptors were gathered from a man in his forties with alopecia areata. Some clones in this sample may be carry-over from other donors' samples.

This clonotype was observed at least ten times. The chain is built from TRBV5-6 and TRBJ1-6; weak D call: TRBD1 (5 bases). V shed 0 bases and J shed 7 bases, with 11 bases lying between them. The CDR3 covers 15 residues. CDR1 is SGHDT and CDR2 is YYEEEE in the germline V gene. The CDR3 nucleotides are TGTGCCAGCAGCTTGGGGGTCGGGGGGAATTCACCCCTCCACTTT. This sequence encodes CASSLGVGGNSPLHF.

V usage is TRBV6-5 and J usage is TRBJ2-7, with TRBD1 identical over 9 bases. CDR3 length equals 13 residues. V lost 5 bases and J lost 6; bases outside the gene matches: 5. Germline V gives CDR1 MNHEY, CDR2 SVGAGI. The CDR3 DNA reads as TGTGCCAGCAGTCGGGACAGGGCCTCCGAGCAGTACGTC. Translating gives CASSRDRASEQYV.

The table lists this clonotype with many counts. The chain employs TRBV5-4 and TRBJ2-3; 11 bases agree with TRBD2. Germline CDR1 reads SGHNT; CDR2 reads YYREEE (reference sequence). The CDR3 has 16 residues. V was pared by 4 bases and J by 2 bases, with 6 bases of the junction left unmatched. CDR3 nucleotides: TGTGCCAGCAGCCCTGATAGCGGGAGGGCCACAGATACGCAGTATTTT. Translating gives CASSPDSGRATDTQYF.

A few counts support this clonotype. J is TRBJ2-2 and V is TRBV25-1; D is ambiguous. CDR1 is MGHDK, CDR2 SYGVNS, per germline. Trimming stripped 6 bases from V and 0 bases from J, with 11 bases between. The CDR3 consists of 15 residues. CDR3 DNA sequence: TGTGCCAGCAGCCCCGTAAACCCGAACACCGGGGAGCTGTTTTTT. Residues: CASSPVNPNTGELFF.

This clonotype turned up a few times. V gene TRBV7-8 combines with J gene TRBJ2-7, with D possibly TRBD2 on 6 matching bases. CDR1 SGHVS and CDR2 FQNEAQ come from the germline V gene. The ends were cut back, 1 base at V and 2 bases at J, with 12 bases in the middle. The CDR3 extends over 15 amino acids. In DNA form, the CDR3 reads TGTGCCAGCAGCTTAGAGGAGGGATCGACCTACGAGCAGTACGTC. Protein product: CASSLEEGSTYEQYV.

Ten or more counts support this clonotype. CDR3 sequence: CASSDGRGQEAFF. CDR3 DNA: TGTGCCAGCAGCGATGGACGAGGACAAGAAGCTTTCTTT. The chain uses TRBV7-6 and TRBJ1-1, with D perhaps TRBD1 (5 bases). Trimming took off 5 bases at V and 8 bases at J, with 15 bases between the two ends. The length of the CDR3 is 13 residues. CDR1 SGHVS and CDR2 FNYEAQ come from the germline V gene.

This chain joins TRBV2 and TRBJ2-5, with 7 positions matching TRBD1. The CDR3 is made up of 14 amino acids. Trimming at V came to 8 bases and at J to 1 base, leaving 7 bases not matched to a gene. Germline V gives CDR1 SNHLY, CDR2 FYNNEI. CDR3 sequence (DNA): TGTGCCAGCGTAGGACAGGATTCCCAAGAGACCCAGTACTTC. Translating it yields CASVGQDSQETQYF.

The V call is TRBV7-2, the J call TRBJ2-3; 7 nucleotides line up with TRBD1. Germline-derived CDR1 and CDR2 are SGHTA and FQGNSA. The ends lost 0 bases at V and 4 bases at J; junction bases unmatched: 7. This CDR3 is built from 16 residues. DNA of the CDR3: TGTGCCAGCAGCTTAGCCGACAGGGCTGGCGCAGATACGCAGTATTTT. Amino acid sequence: CASSLADRAGADTQYF. The full variable domain, rest sourced from reference TRBV7-2 and TRBJ2-3, is GAGVSQSPSNKVTEKGKDVELRCDPISGHTALYWYRQSLGQGLEFLIYFQGNSAPDKSGLPSDRFSAERTGGSVSTLTIQRTQQEDSAVYLCASSLADRAGADTQYFGPGTRLTVL.

This rearrangement joins TRBV6-2 or TRBV6-3 to TRBJ2-1; TRBD2 matches at 10 bases. The CDR3 runs 19 residues. Per germline, CDR1 MNHEY and CDR2 SVGEGT. Trimming at V came to 2 bases and at J to 0 bases, leaving 10 bases not matched to a gene. CDR3 region: CASSYRLAGVKSSYNEQFF. DNA of the CDR3: TGTGCCAGCAGTTACCGTCTAGCGGGAGTAAAGTCCTCCTACAATGAGCAGTTCTTC.

This clonotype was detected a few times. The chain uses TRBV7-3 and TRBJ2-5; 8 bases fit TRBD2. CDR3 length equals 15 residues. Looked up from germline, CDR1 is SGHTA and CDR2 is FQGTGA. Trimming took 5 bases from V and 2 from J; bases not matched to a gene: 7. DNA for the CDR3: TGTGCCAGCAGCCCGGCGCGCGGGAGGCAAGAGACCCAGTACTTC. Translated, it gives CASSPARGRQETQYF.